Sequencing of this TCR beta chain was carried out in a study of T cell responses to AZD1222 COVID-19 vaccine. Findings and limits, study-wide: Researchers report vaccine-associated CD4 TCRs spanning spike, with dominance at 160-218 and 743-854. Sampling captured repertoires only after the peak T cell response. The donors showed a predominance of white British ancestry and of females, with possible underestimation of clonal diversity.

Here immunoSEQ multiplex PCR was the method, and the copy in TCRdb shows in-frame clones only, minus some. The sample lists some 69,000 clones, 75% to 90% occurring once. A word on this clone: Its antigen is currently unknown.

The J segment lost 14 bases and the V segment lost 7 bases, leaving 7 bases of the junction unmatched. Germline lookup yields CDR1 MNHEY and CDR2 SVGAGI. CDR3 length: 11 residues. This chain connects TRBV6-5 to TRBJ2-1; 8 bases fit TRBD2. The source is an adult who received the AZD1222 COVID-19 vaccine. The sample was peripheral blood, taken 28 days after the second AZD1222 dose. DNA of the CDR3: TGTGCCAGCAATTCCGGGACTAGTAAGTTCTTC. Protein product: CASNSGTSKFF.